The 17 T cell receptor beta chains listed next were all sequenced from one sample in a study of blood T cell repertoires in COVID-19. The table came from immunoSEQ multiplex PCR; TCRdb's copy has only in-frame clones and leaves some out. The sample yields about 170,000 clones, 75% to 90% seen once. The sample taken for sequencing was PBMCs or T cells enriched from blood (not recorded which). The source is a woman aged 50 to 60 who had recovered from COVID-19.

This sequence joins TRBV7-9 and TRBJ2-1, with 7 bases aligning to TRBD2. The CDR3 totals 15 residues. Germline CDR1 reads SEHNR; CDR2 reads FQNEAQ (reference sequence). V gave up 6 bases and J gave up 8 bases; unmatched junction bases: 13. The CDR3 sequence is CASRYTGTMADEQFF. The CDR3 bases are TGTGCCAGCAGGTATACCGGGACTATGGCCGATGAGCAGTTCTTC. The full variable domain, with the rest looked up from reference TRBV7-9 and TRBJ2-1, is DTGVSQNPRHKITKRGQNVTFRCDPISEHNRLYWYRQTLGQGPEFLTYFQNEAQLEKSRLLSDRFSAERPKGSFSTLEIQRTEQGDSAMYLCASRYTGTMADEQFFGPGTRLTVL.

This clone was found many times. The chain joins TRBV4-3 to TRBJ2-3; D may be TRBD1 (6 bases). Germline V gene sequence: CDR1 LGHNA, CDR2 YSLEER. This CDR3 comprises 15 residues. V was pared by 0 bases and J by 3 bases, with 10 bases between. The CDR3 DNA sequence: TGCGCCAGCAGCCAAGATCGAACAGGGACAGATACGCAGTATTTT. Its translation: CASSQDRTGTDTQYF.

This clone is a singleton in its sample. The genes are TRBV5-4 and TRBJ1-1; perhaps TRBD1 as D (6 bases). The CDR3 runs 15 residues. Germline CDR1 is SGHNT and CDR2 is YYREEE (reference sequence). V shed 1 base and J shed 0 bases, with 10 bases lying between them. Here the CDR3 reads CASSLTRGMNTEAFF. The CDR3 nucleotides are TGTGCCAGCAGCTTGACGAGGGGGATGAACACTGAAGCTTTCTTT.

The chain couples TRBV27 to TRBJ2-3, with a weak D call TRBD1 (5 bases). V was shortened by 0 bases and J by 5 bases, with 9 bases between the two germline ends. From germline, CDR1 is MNHEY and CDR2 SMNVEV (reference sequence). The CDR3 spans 14 residues. This chain's CDR3 is CASSLSQGGDTQYF. The CDR3 DNA reads TGTGCCAGCAGTTTATCGCAGGGCGGAGATACGCAGTATTTT.

The J gene is TRBJ2-3, the V gene TRBV7-9; TRBD1 matches at 10 bases. V lost 4 bases and J lost 3; bases outside the gene matches: 4. In germline, CDR1 is SEHNR, CDR2 FQNEAQ (reference sequence). This CDR3 region has 15 residues. The CDR3 region is CASSSTGGGTDTQYF. The CDR3 nucleotides read TGTGCCAGCAGCTCGACAGGGGGCGGAACAGATACGCAGTATTTT.

The rearrangement uses TRBV4-3 and TRBJ2-5, with 10 bases identical to TRBD2. The CDR3 runs 16 residues. CDR1 and CDR2 from the germline V gene are LGHNA and YSLEER. V gave up 6 bases and J gave up 5 bases; unmatched junction bases: 12. CDR3 protein: CASSRGASGSMETQYF. The CDR3 bases are TGCGCCAGCAGTCGAGGGGCTAGCGGGAGTATGGAGACCCAGTACTTC.

The DNA for the CDR3 is TGTGCCAGCAGCACCCGGGGGGCTGGGGCCAACGTCCTGACTTTC. Encoded protein: CASSTRGAGANVLTF. The chain has TRBV14 and TRBJ2-6; TRBD2 matches at 7 bases. Germline lookup yields CDR1 SGHDN and CDR2 FVKESK. This CDR3 is 15 amino acids long. With V trimmed by 5 bases and J by 2 bases, 3 bases remained unmatched.

The genes are TRBV15 and TRBJ2-1; weak D call: TRBD2 (6 bases). The CDR3 runs 19 residues. Germline V CDR1 and CDR2: LNHNV, YYDKDF (reference sequence). The V gene lost 7 bases and the J gene lost 0 bases, with 25 bases spanning the gap. Written as DNA, the CDR3 is TGTGCCACCACCGGCGGACTAAATTCCCGCCTGAGCTCCTACAATGAGCAGTTCTTC. Its protein is CATTGGLNSRLSSYNEQFF. The full variable domain, rest sourced from reference TRBV15 and TRBJ2-1, is DAMVIQNPRYQVTQFGKPVTLSCSQTLNHNVMYWYQQKSSQAPKLLFHYYDKDFNNEADTPDNFQSRRPNTSFCFLDIRSPGLGDTAMYLCATTGGLNSRLSSYNEQFFGPGTRLTVL.

On this clone: Within the sample, other DNA sequences also encode this same CDR3. V is TRBV9 and J is TRBJ1-1; D not certain. CDR1 is SGDLS, CDR2 YYNGEE, per germline. The CDR3 consists of 13 residues. The V gene lost 1 base and the J gene lost 4 bases, with 8 bases spanning the gap. Here the CDR3 DNA reads TGTGCCAGCAGCGTAACCGGAGGCACTGAAGCTTTCTTT. Translated: CASSVTGGTEAFF.

The chain has TRBV30 and TRBJ1-3; tentative D call: TRBD1 (5 bases). The CDR3 contains 15 residues. Trimming stripped 8 bases from V and 0 bases from J, with 17 bases between. From germline, CDR1 is GTSNPN and CDR2 SVGIG (reference sequence). CDR3: CAGIQRTLSGNTIYF. CDR3 DNA: TGTGCCGGTATACAAAGGACACTCTCTGGAAACACCATATATTTT.

The DNA for the CDR3 is TGTGCCAGCTCGACACAGGGGTCCCTCGATGGCTACACCTTC. Its protein is CASSTQGSLDGYTF. The chain combines TRBV18 with TRBJ1-2; 7 nucleotides match TRBD1. J gave up 6 bases and V 6 bases, and 10 bases lay outside the gene matches. The CDR3 totals 14 residues. CDR1 is KGHSH, CDR2 LQKENI, per germline.

This chain joins TRBV3-1 (or the pseudogene TRBV3-2) and TRBJ1-3; D uncertain. Trimming pared 0 bases from V and 5 bases from J, leaving 17 bases between. Looked up from germline, CDR1 is LGHDT and CDR2 is YNNKEL (reference sequence). The CDR3 totals 17 residues. The CDR3 spells CASSQDSFGGGRNTIYF. The CDR3 bases are TGTGCCAGCAGCCAAGATTCATTTGGCGGCGGTAGAAACACCATATATTTT.

The CDR3 region has the DNA TGTGCCAGCATCTTCATTCGGGACACCGGGGAGCTGTTTTTT. This translates into CASIFIRDTGELFF. The chain couples TRBV6-5 to TRBJ2-2; D gene ambiguous. Per germline, CDR1 MNHEY and CDR2 SVGAGI. This CDR3 contains 14 residues. Trimming removed 7 bases at V and 3 bases at J, with 12 bases between.

The chain recombines TRBV6-5 with TRBJ2-7; TRBD2 matches 7 bases. CDR1 and CDR2 from the germline V gene are MNHEY and SVGAGI. This CDR3 spans 14 amino acids. V lost 7 bases to trimming and J lost 2 bases; unmatched junction nucleotides: 8. CDR3 DNA sequence: TGTGCCAGCATCTCGCGGGGGAATCCCTACGAGCAGTACGTC. Amino acids: CASISRGNPYEQYV.

This chain joins TRBV11-2 and TRBJ1-2, with D unclear. The CDR3 covers 13 residues. Trimming took off 0 bases at V and 4 bases at J, with 6 bases between the two ends. The germline gives CDR1 SGHAT, CDR2 FQNNGV. The CDR3 loop reads CASSLEGAYGYTF. CDR3 sequence (DNA): TGTGCCAGCAGCTTAGAGGGAGCCTATGGCTACACCTTC.

The chain combines TRBV18 with TRBJ2-5, with 10 nucleotides matching TRBD1. J was trimmed by 5 bases and V by 3 bases; bases with no gene match: 6. Germline values: CDR1 KGHSH, CDR2 LQKENI. CDR3 length: 15 residues. CDR3 residues: CASSPGTGAGETQYF. The CDR3 DNA reads as TGTGCCAGCTCACCGGGGACAGGGGCCGGGGAGACCCAGTACTTC. The full variable domain, its missing parts supplied by reference TRBV18 and TRBJ2-5, is NAGVMQNPRHLVRRRGQEARLRCSPMKGHSHVYWYRQLPEEGLKFMVYLQKENIIDESGMPKERFSAEFPKEGPSILRIQQVVRGDSAAYFCASSPGTGAGETQYFGPGTRLLVL.

J is TRBJ1-2 and V is TRBV15; TRBD1 aligns across 9 bases. V dropped 3 bases and J dropped 1; count of bases not matched to a gene: 3. This CDR3 is built from 15 residues. Germline lookup yields CDR1 LNHNV and CDR2 YYDKDF (reference sequence). The CDR3 sequence: CATSSNRGRNYGYTF. DNA of the CDR3: TGTGCCACCAGCAGCAACAGGGGGCGTAACTATGGCTACACCTTC.